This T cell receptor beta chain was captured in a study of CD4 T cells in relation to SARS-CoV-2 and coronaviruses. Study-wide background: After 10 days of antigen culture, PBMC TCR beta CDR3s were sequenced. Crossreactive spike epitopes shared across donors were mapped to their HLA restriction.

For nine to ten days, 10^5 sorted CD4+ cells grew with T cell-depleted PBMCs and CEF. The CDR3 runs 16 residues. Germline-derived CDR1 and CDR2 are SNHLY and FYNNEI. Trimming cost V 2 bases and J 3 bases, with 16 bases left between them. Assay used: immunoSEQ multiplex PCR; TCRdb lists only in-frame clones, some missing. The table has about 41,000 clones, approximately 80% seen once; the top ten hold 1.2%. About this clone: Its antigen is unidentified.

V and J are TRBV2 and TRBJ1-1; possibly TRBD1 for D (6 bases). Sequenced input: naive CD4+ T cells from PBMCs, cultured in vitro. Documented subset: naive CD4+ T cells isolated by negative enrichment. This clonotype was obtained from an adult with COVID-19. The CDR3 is CASSELGAGSDTEAFF. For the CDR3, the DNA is TGTGCCAGCAGTGAATTGGGGGCCGGCTCGGACACTGAAGCTTTCTTT. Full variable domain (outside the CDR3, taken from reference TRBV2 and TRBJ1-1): EPEVTQTPSHQVTQMGQEVILRCVPISNHLYFYWYRQILGQKVEFLVSFYNNEISEKSEIFDDQFSVERPDGSNFTLKIRSTKLEDSAMYFCASSELGAGSDTEAFFGQGTRLTVV.